This entry describes one T cell receptor (beta chain). Antigen unknown. Cells that were CD45RO-CCR7+CD27+CD95- constituted naive CD8+ T cells. The sample comes from a study of CXCR3-negative and CXCR3-positive naive CD8 T cells. Regarding the study as a whole: Similar TRBV-TRBJ usage was seen in naive cells (both CXCR3-negative and CXCR3-positive), but memory cells differed.

Germline V gene data show CDR1 as MDHEN and CDR2 as SYDVKM. The CDR3 is made up of 15 amino acids. UMI labels and 5' RACE were used to prepare the TRB cDNA libraries. TCRdb re-called the 5' RACE reads and catalogs CDR3 proteins one per entry, DNA excluded. Recorded for this sample: 130,000 or so distinct CDR3 sequences. Sequencing was done on a sample of naive CXCR3- CD8+ T cells from blood. Subset: CD45RO-CCR7+CD27+CD95- naive CD8+ T cells lacking CXCR3 (TNR3-). This sequence was found in a human donor in good health. Some clones in this sample may be carry-over from other donors' samples. This chain uses TRBV28 with TRBJ2-2; TCRdb reports TRBD1, a call that lacks DNA to check it against. The CDR3: CASSNGDTDTGELFF.